This record concerns one T cell receptor beta chain sequence. Its antigen remains unknown. This specimen comes from a study of beta chain features in type 1 diabetes. Broader study findings: The naive, central memory and Treg TCRB repertoires showed an apparent similarity that was greater among patients than among healthy donors. Among all four CD4+ subsets, Type 1 diabetes patients had TCRB CDR3s that were moderately but significantly shorter. Individuals with type 1 diabetes displayed fewer insertions and more deletions at VDJ junctions.

Expressed TCRB transcripts were sequenced because the isolated RNA had all been reverse transcribed beforehand. Profiling relied on immunoSEQ multiplex PCR, and the TCRdb table lists in-frame clones only, not all of them. Here the sample spans some 44,000 clones, 66% being singletons. Purity (above 95%) was reached by all sorted populations. Germline CDR1 and CDR2: LNHDA and SQIVND (reference sequence). The CDR3 sequence is 17 residues long. After removal of 5 bases from V and 2 bases from J, the junction contained 10 bases not matched to a gene. Sequencing input: Tregs from blood. V is TRBV19 and J is TRBJ1-5; 9 bases align to TRBD1. This clonotype was sampled from a young woman with type 1 diabetes. The DNA of the CDR3 is TGTGCCAGTAGTCCGAACACAGGGGGCAAGGGCAATCAGCCCCAGCATTTT. This gives the protein CASSPNTGGKGNQPQHF. Looking up the rest from reference TRBV19 and TRBJ1-5 gives the full variable domain: DGGITQSPKYLFRKEGQNVTLSCEQNLNHDAMYWYRQDPGQGLRLIYYSQIVNDFQKGDIAEGYSVSREKKESFPLTVTSAQKNPTAFYLCASSPNTGGKGNQPQHFGDGTRLSIL.